The 8 T cell receptor beta chains below come from one sample, sequenced in a study of T cell responses to AZD1222 COVID-19 vaccine. Only in-frame clones appear in the TCRdb table, and some are missing; sequencing was by immunoSEQ multiplex PCR. The sample shows about 110,000 clones, 88% of them seen only once. The source was peripheral blood, collected on day 0 of MenACWY control vaccination. Receptors originate from an adult in good health.

CDR3 loop: CASSEESRVEAFF. The CDR3 DNA sequence: TGTGCCAGCAGTGAAGAAAGTAGGGTTGAAGCTTTCTTT. This rearrangement joins TRBV2 to TRBJ1-1; D not certain. The CDR3 totals 13 residues. Germline V CDR1 and CDR2: SNHLY, FYNNEI. The V gene lost 1 base and the J gene lost 7 bases, with 10 bases spanning the gap.

For the CDR3, the DNA is TGCGCCAGCAGCTGGGAGTGGCCGGGCCAAGAGACCCAGTACTTC. Amino acids: CASSWEWPGQETQYF. J is TRBJ2-5 and V is TRBV5-1; possibly TRBD2 for D (5 bases). V was pared by 3 bases and J by 1 base, with 13 bases between. CDR1 and CDR2 (germline): SGHRS, YFSETQ. CDR3 length: 15 amino acids. Looking up the rest from reference TRBV5-1 and TRBJ2-5 gives the full variable domain: KAGVTQTPRYLIKTRGQQVTLSCSPISGHRSVSWYQQTPGQGLQFLFEYFSETQRNKGNFPGRFSGRQFSNSRSEMNVSTLELGDSALYLCASSWEWPGQETQYFGPGTRLLVL.

This rearrangement joins TRBV9 to TRBJ2-1; a weak D match, TRBD2 (5 bases). CDR1 is SGDLS and CDR2 is YYNGEE in the germline V gene. The CDR3 runs to 16 residues. V dropped 0 bases and J dropped 0 bases, with 10 bases sitting between them. Written as DNA, the CDR3 is TGTGCCAGCAGCGTAGACGGGGTCAGCTCCTACAATGAGCAGTTCTTC. This encodes CASSVDGVSSYNEQFF.

The genes are TRBV3-1 (or the pseudogene TRBV3-2) and TRBJ1-6, with D possibly TRBD1 on 5 matching bases. The CDR3 loop spans 17 amino acids. CDR1 is LGHDT, CDR2 YNNKEL, per germline (reference sequence). Trimming removed 6 bases at V and 6 bases at J, with 21 bases between. The CDR3 region has the DNA TGTGCCAGCAGACCCGGGAGGGGCACCGGGGGTAATTCACCCCTCCACTTT. The encoded protein is CASRPGRGTGGNSPLHF.

J is TRBJ2-3 and V is TRBV7-8; 10 bases line up with TRBD1. Per the germline V gene, CDR1 is SGHVS and CDR2 is FQNEAQ. This CDR3 has 16 residues. After removal of 4 bases from V and 2 bases from J, the junction contained 6 bases not matched to a gene. The CDR3 spells CASSSSTGGSTDTQYF. The CDR3 region has the DNA TGTGCCAGCAGCTCTTCGACAGGGGGCTCCACAGATACGCAGTATTTT.

The chain joins TRBV9 to TRBJ2-1; no reliable D call. Germline values: CDR1 SGDLS, CDR2 YYNGEE. V was pared by 2 bases and J by 8 bases, with 8 bases between. The CDR3 runs to 12 residues. The CDR3 DNA is TGTGCCAGCAGCGTTGACGGAGATGAGCAGTTCTTC. This encodes CASSVDGDEQFF.

The chain employs TRBV7-9 and TRBJ2-2; TRBD1 matches at 8 bases. Unmatched junction bases numbered 14, after V lost 5 bases and J lost 3 bases. Per germline, CDR1 SEHNR and CDR2 FQNEAQ (reference sequence). There are 18 residues in the CDR3. The DNA of the CDR3 is TGTGCCAGCAGCAGGAGGGGCGACAGGGGATTGGACACCGGGGAGCTGTTTTTT. Its translation is CASSRRGDRGLDTGELFF.

The chain links TRBV5-1 to TRBJ1-5; tentative D call: TRBD1 (6 bases). Germline loops: CDR1 SGHRS, CDR2 YFSETQ. Trimming removed 0 bases at V and 2 bases at J, with 6 bases between. This CDR3 is built from 14 residues. The CDR3: CASSLGTGNQPQHF. CDR3 coding DNA: TGCGCCAGCAGCTTGGGGACAGGCAATCAGCCCCAGCATTTT.